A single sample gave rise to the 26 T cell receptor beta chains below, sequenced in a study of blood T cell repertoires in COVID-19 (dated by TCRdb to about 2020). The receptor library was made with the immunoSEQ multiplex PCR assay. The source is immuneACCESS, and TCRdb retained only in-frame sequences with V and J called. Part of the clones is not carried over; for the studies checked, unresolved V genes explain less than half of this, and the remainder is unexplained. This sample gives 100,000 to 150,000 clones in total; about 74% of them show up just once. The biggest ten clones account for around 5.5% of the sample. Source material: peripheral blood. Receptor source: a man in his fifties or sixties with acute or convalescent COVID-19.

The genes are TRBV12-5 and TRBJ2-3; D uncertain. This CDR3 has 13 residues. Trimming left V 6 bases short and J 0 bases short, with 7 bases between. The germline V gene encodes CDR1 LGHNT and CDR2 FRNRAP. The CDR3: CASGAHSTDTQYF. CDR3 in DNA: TGTGCTAGTGGGGCCCACAGCACAGATACGCAGTATTTT. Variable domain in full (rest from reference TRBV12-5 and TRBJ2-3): DARVTQTPRHKVTEMGQEVTMRCQPILGHNTVFWYRQTMMQGLELLAYFRNRAPLDDSGMPKDRFSAEMPDATLATLKIQPSEPRDSAVYFCASGAHSTDTQYFGPGTRLTVL.

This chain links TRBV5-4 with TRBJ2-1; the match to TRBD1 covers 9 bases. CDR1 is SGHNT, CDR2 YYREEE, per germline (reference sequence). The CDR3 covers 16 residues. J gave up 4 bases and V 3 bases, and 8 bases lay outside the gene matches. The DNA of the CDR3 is TGTGCCAGCAGCTCAGGACAGGGGTCGGTTTACAATGAGCAGTTCTTC. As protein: CASSSGQGSVYNEQFF. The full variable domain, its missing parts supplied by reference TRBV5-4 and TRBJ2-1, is ETGVTQSPTHLIKTRGQQVTLRCSSQSGHNTVSWYQQALGQGPQFIFQYYREEENGRGNFPPRFSGLQFPNYSSELNVNALELDDSALYLCASSSGQGSVYNEQFFGPGTRLTVL.

The CDR3 DNA follows: TGTGCCAGCAGTGATAATGGGAGAGCCCAATACTTTTATAGCAATCAGCCCCAGCATTTT. This translates into CASSDNGRAQYFYSNQPQHF. The chain carries TRBV6-1 and TRBJ1-5; D ambiguous. Germline V CDR1 and CDR2: MNHNS, SASEGT. The CDR3 runs 20 residues. V shed 3 bases and J shed 0 bases, with 24 bases lying between them.

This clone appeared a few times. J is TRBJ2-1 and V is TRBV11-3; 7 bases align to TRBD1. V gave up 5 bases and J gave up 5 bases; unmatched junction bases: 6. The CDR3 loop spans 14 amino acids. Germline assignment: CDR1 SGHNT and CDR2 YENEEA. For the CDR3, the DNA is TGTGCCAGCAGCCTACAGGGGTCCCACAATGAGCAGTTCTTC. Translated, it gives CASSLQGSHNEQFF. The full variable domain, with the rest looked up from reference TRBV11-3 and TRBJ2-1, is EAGVVQSPRYKIIEKKQPVAFWCNPISGHNTLYWYLQNLGQGPELLIRYENEEAVDDSQLPKDRFSAERLKGVDSTLKIQPAELGDSAVYLCASSLQGSHNEQFFGPGTRLTVL.

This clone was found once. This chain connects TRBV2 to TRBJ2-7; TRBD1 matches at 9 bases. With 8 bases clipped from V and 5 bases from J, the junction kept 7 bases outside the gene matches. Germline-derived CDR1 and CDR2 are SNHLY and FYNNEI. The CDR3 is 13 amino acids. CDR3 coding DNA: TGTGCCAGCCGACAGGGGGGGCTGAACGAGCAGTACTTC. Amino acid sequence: CASRQGGLNEQYF.

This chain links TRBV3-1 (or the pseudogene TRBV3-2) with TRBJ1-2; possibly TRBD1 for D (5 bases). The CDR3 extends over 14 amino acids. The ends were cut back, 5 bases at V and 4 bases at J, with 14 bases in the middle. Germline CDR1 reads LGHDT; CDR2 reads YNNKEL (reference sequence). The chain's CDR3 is CASSERGSFYGYTF. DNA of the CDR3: TGTGCCAGCAGCGAAAGGGGCAGCTTCTATGGCTACACCTTC.

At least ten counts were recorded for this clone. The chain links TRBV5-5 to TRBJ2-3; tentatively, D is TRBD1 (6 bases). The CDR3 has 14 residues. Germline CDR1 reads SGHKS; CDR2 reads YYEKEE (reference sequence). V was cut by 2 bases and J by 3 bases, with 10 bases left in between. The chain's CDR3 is CASSFSGATDTQYF. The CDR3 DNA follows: TGTGCCAGCAGCTTCTCAGGGGCGACAGATACGCAGTATTTT.

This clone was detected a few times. CDR3 in amino acids: CASSFTGGNNEKLFF. The CDR3 DNA follows: TGCGCCAGCAGTTTTACAGGGGGCAATAATGAAAAACTGTTTTTT. The chain has TRBV5-1 and TRBJ1-4; 9 bases map to TRBD1. V was clipped by 5 bases and J by 4 bases; unmatched bases: 6. The CDR3 totals 15 residues. Germline V lookup: CDR1 SGHRS, CDR2 YFSETQ. The entire variable domain, with the rest obtained from reference TRBV5-1 and TRBJ1-4, is as follows: KAGVTQTPRYLIKTRGQQVTLSCSPISGHRSVSWYQQTPGQGLQFLFEYFSETQRNKGNFPGRFSGRQFSNSRSEMNVSTLELGDSALYLCASSFTGGNNEKLFFGSGTQLSVL.

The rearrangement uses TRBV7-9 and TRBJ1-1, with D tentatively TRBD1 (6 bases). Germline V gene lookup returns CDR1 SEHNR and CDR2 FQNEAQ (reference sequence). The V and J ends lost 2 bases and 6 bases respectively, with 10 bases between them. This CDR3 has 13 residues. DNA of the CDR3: TGTGCCAGCAGCTTAATGGGGGCCGCTGAAGCTTTCTTT. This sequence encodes CASSLMGAAEAFF.

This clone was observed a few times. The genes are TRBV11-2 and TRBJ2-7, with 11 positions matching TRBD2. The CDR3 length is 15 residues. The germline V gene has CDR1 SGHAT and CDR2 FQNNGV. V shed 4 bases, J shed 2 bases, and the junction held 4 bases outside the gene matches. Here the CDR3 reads CASSSRLAGTYEQYF. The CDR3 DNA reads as TGTGCCAGCAGCTCCCGACTAGCGGGGACCTACGAGCAGTACTTC.

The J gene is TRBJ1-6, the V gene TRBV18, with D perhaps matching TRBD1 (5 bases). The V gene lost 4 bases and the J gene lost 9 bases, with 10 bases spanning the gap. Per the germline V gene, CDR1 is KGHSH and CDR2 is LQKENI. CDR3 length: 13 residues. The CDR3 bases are TGTGCCAGCTCACAGGGGTATGGTTCACCCCTCCACTTT. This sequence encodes CASSQGYGSPLHF.

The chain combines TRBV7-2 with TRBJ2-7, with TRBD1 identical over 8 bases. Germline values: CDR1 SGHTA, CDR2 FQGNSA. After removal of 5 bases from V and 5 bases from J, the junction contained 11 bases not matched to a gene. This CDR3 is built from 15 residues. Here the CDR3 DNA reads TGTGCCAGCAGCCCAGTACGGACAGGGAAGAACGAGCAGTACTTC. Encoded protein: CASSPVRTGKNEQYF.

CDR3 amino acids: CATITRDRGRETGEGTDTQYF. The CDR3 DNA is TGTGCCACCATCACCAGAGATCGAGGGCGTGAAACAGGGGAAGGGACAGATACGCAGTATTTT. This chain uses TRBV24-1 with TRBJ2-3, with 7 bases aligning to TRBD1. This CDR3 has 21 amino acids. CDR1 is KGHDR and CDR2 is SFDVKD in the germline V gene. With 8 bases clipped from V and 3 bases from J, the junction kept 28 bases outside the gene matches.

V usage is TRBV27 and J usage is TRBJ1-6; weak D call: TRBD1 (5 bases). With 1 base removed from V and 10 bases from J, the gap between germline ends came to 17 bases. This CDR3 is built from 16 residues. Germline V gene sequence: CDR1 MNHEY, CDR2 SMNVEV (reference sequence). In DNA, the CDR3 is TGTGCCAGCAGTTTATTCGGGCAGGGTGTTAGATCACCCCTCCACTTT. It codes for CASSLFGQGVRSPLHF.

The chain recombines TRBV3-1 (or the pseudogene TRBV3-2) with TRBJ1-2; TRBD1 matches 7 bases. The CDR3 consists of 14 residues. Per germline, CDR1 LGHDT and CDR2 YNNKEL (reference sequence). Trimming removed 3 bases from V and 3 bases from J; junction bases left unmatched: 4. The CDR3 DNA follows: TGTGCCAGCAGCCACTCGGACAGGTACTATGGCTACACCTTC. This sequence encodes CASSHSDRYYGYTF.

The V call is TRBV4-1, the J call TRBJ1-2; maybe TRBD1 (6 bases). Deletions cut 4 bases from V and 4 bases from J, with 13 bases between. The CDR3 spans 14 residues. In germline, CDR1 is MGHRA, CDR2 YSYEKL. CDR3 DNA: TGCGCCAGCAGCCTTCCCGGGACAAGCTATGGCTACACCTTC. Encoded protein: CASSLPGTSYGYTF.

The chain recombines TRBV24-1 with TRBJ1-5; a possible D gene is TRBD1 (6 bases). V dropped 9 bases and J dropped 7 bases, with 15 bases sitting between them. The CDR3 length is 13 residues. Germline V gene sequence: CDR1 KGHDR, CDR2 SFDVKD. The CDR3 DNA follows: TGTGCCACCCACGGGGGGGGCGAGCAGCCCCAGCATTTT. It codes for CATHGGGEQPQHF.

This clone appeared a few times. DNA for the CDR3: TGTGCCAGCATCGGCGGGAGAGTCGCAGATACGCAGTATTTT. This translates into CASIGGRVADTQYF. The chain has TRBV28 and TRBJ2-3; 7 bases fit TRBD2. V trimming: 7 bases; J trimming: 4 bases; junction bases outside the gene matches: 8. Germline lookup yields CDR1 MDHEN and CDR2 SYDVKM. This CDR3 has 14 amino acids.

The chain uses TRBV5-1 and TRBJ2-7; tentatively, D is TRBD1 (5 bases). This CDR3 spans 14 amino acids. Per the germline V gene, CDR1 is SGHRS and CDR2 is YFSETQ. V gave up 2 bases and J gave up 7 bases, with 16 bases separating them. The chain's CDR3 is CASSFGVTAPEQYF. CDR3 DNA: TGCGCCAGCAGCTTTGGGGTGACAGCACCGGAGCAGTACTTC.

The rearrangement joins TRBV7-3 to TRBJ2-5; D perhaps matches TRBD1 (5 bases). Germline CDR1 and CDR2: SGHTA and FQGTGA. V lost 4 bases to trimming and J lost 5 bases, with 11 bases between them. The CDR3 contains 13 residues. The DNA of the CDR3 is TGTGCCAGCAGCTGGGGCTTCGAGGAGACCCAGTACTTC. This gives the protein CASSWGFEETQYF.

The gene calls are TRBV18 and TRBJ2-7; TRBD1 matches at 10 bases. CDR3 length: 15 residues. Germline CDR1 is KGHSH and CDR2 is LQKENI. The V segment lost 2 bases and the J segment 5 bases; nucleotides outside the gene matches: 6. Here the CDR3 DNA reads TGTGCCAGCTCACCAGGGACAGGGGCCCTACACGAGCAGTACTTC. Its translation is CASSPGTGALHEQYF. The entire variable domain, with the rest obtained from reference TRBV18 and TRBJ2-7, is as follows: NAGVMQNPRHLVRRRGQEARLRCSPMKGHSHVYWYRQLPEEGLKFMVYLQKENIIDESGMPKERFSAEFPKEGPSILRIQQVVRGDSAAYFCASSPGTGALHEQYFGPGTRLTVT.

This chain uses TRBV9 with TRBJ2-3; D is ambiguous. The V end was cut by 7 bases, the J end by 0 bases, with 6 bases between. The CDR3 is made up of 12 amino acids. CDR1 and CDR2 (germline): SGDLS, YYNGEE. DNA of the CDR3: TGTGCCAGCGGGCAGAGCACAGATACGCAGTATTTT. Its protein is CASGQSTDTQYF.

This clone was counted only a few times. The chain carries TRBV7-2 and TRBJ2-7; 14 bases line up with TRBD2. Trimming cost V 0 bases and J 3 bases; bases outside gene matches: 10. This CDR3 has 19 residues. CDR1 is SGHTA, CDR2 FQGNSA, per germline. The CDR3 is CASSLAIYRLAGGGYEQYF. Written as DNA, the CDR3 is TGTGCCAGCAGCTTAGCGATTTATCGACTAGCGGGAGGGGGCTACGAGCAGTACTTC.

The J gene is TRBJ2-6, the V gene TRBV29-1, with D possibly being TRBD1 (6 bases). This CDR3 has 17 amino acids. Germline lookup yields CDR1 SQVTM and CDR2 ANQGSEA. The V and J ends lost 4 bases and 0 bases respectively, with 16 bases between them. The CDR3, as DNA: TGCAGCGTTGGAGGGGGTGGGCCTCGCTCTGGGGCCAACGTCCTGACTTTC. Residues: CSVGGGGPRSGANVLTF.

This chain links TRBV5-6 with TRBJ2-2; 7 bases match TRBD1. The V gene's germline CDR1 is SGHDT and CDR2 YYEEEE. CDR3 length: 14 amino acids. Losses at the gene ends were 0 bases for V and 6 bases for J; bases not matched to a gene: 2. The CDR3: CASSLAGGSGELFF. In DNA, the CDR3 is TGTGCCAGCAGCTTGGCAGGGGGTTCCGGGGAGCTGTTTTTT.

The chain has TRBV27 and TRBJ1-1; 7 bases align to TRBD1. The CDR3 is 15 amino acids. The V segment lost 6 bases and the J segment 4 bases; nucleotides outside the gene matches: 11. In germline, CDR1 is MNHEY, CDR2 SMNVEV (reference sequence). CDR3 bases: TGTGCCAGCAGCCGACAGGGAAATATCGGCACTGAAGCTTTCTTT. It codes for CASSRQGNIGTEAFF.